One sample yielded the 17 T cell receptor beta chains listed below, sequenced in a study of Ad26.COV2.S vaccination and SARS-CoV-2 variants (dated by TCRdb to the early 2020s). The meaning of the sample's treatment or condition label: around 19 received Ad26.COV2.S at low or high dose, single or two shots; 5 received placebo; per-sample allocation not given. Repertoires of vaccine and placebo recipients were sequenced from samples taken on day 63 after the first injection. Library prep was done by the immunoSEQ multiplex PCR assay. The table was pulled from immuneACCESS by TCRdb, which kept in-frame rearrangements only. Such tables lose some clones; where checked, under half of the loss comes from unresolved V genes, and the rest has no known cause. The sample table records about 410,000 clones; roughly nine tenths of these occur just once. The ten largest make up 3.5% of the sample. The source was peripheral blood, collected in a trial of Ad26.COV2.S vaccine versus placebo. All receptors derive from a person aged 18-65 years who received the Ad26.COV2.S COVID-19 vaccine or a placebo.

This sequence joins TRBV25-1 and TRBJ2-3, with D possibly TRBD1 on 5 matching bases. V was pared by 4 bases and J by 2 bases, with 7 bases between. The length of the CDR3 is 13 residues. Germline V lookup: CDR1 MGHDK, CDR2 SYGVNS. CDR3 protein: CASSGRVTDTQYF. The CDR3 DNA is TGTGCCAGCAGTGGCAGGGTCACAGATACGCAGTATTTT.

The chain employs TRBV2 and TRBJ1-1, with TRBD1 identical over 11 bases. The ends lost 10 bases at V and 4 bases at J; junction bases unmatched: 17. The CDR3 is 17 residues long. Germline V gene sequence: CDR1 SNHLY, CDR2 FYNNEI. CDR3 bases: TGTGCCACCTTGGTCCCGGGACAGGGGGGGCTGGGCACTGAAGCTTTCTTT. Translation gives CATLVPGQGGLGTEAFF.

The chain employs TRBV11-2 and TRBJ1-3, with D maybe TRBD1 (6 bases). V lost 5 bases and J 0 bases, leaving 17 bases between the germline ends. The length of the CDR3 is 17 residues. The V gene's germline CDR1 is SGHAT and CDR2 FQNNGV. The CDR3, as DNA: TGTGCCAGCAGCCCCGATCGGGGGCTAAGCTCTGGAAACACCATATATTTT. It encodes CASSPDRGLSSGNTIYF.

This clone was seen a single time. The V call is TRBV6-5, the J call TRBJ2-1, with a possible D match to TRBD2 (5 bases). Germline CDR1 is MNHEY and CDR2 is SVGAGI. Trimming cost V 6 bases and J 9 bases, with 15 bases left between them. The CDR3 is made up of 13 amino acids. The CDR3 bases are TGTGCCAGCAGCGGACTCTCCTTAGGTGAGCAGTTCTTC. It encodes CASSGLSLGEQFF.

The V call is TRBV29-1, the J call TRBJ2-2, with TRBD1 identical over 8 bases. Germline V gene sequence: CDR1 SQVTM, CDR2 ANQGSEA. CDR3 length: 14 amino acids. V was pared by 7 bases and J by 2 bases, with 6 bases of the junction left unmatched. CDR3 in DNA: TGCAGCGCCTCCGGACAGGGAAACACCGGGGAGCTGTTTTTT. It translates to CSASGQGNTGELFF.

The chain carries TRBV18 and TRBJ1-3; tentatively, D is TRBD1 (5 bases). The length of the CDR3 is 17 residues. The germline V and J ends were trimmed by 0 bases and 0 bases, with 12 bases remaining between them. Germline CDR1 KGHSH, CDR2 LQKENI. CDR3 sequence reads: CASSPPSGRASGNTIYF. CDR3 DNA: TGTGCCAGCTCACCACCCTCCGGCAGGGCCTCTGGAAACACCATATATTTT.

The chain carries TRBV11-2 and TRBJ1-5; the D gene is possibly TRBD1 (5 bases). V gave up 5 bases and J gave up 6 bases, with 11 bases separating them. CDR1 is SGHAT and CDR2 is FQNNGV in the germline V gene. The CDR3 is 13 amino acids. The CDR3 nucleotides read TGTGCCAGCAGCCCGGGGGAGAGTCAGCCCCAGCATTTT. This gives the protein CASSPGESQPQHF.

The chain combines TRBV5-1 with TRBJ2-3; no definite D call. CDR3 size: 15 residues. Germline loops: CDR1 SGHRS, CDR2 YFSETQ. The germline V and J ends were trimmed by 0 bases and 5 bases, with 13 bases remaining between them. The CDR3 loop reads CASSLAEAAGDTQYF. DNA for the CDR3: TGCGCCAGCAGCTTGGCCGAGGCAGCTGGAGATACGCAGTATTTT.

J is TRBJ1-2 and V is TRBV12-3 or TRBV12-4, with D uncertain. With 1 base removed from V and 4 bases from J, the gap between germline ends came to 7 bases. The CDR3 loop spans 13 amino acids. CDR3 DNA: TGTGCCAGCAGTTTAGTGGTGGGCTATGGCTACACCTTC. Translating it yields CASSLVVGYGYTF.

The rearrangement joins TRBV5-4 to TRBJ1-4, with TRBD1 identical over 7 bases. In germline, CDR1 is SGHNT, CDR2 YYREEE (reference sequence). This CDR3 contains 14 residues. V was pared by 3 bases and J by 4 bases, with 3 bases of the junction left unmatched. The CDR3 loop is CASSSGQINEKLFF. The CDR3 nucleotides read TGTGCCAGCAGCTCGGGACAGATTAATGAAAAACTGTTTTTT.

The V gene is TRBV19, the J gene TRBJ2-1, with a tentative D call TRBD1 (5 bases). Trimming removed 5 bases at V and 0 bases at J, with 17 bases between. The CDR3 sequence is 17 residues long. Germline lookup yields CDR1 LNHDA and CDR2 SQIVND (reference sequence). The DNA of the CDR3 is TGTGCCAGTAGTCTATCGACAGTTTTCAGCTCCTACAATGAGCAGTTCTTC. It is translated as CASSLSTVFSSYNEQFF.

In this sample, this clone turned up many times. The V and J genes are TRBV11-3 and TRBJ1-1, with TRBD1 identical over 7 bases. Per the germline V gene, CDR1 is SGHNT and CDR2 is YENEEA. The V and J ends lost 4 bases and 1 base, in that order; junction bases with no gene match: 6. There are 15 residues in the CDR3. CDR3 sequence (DNA): TGTGCCAGCAGCTCAGGGGGGTTGGAGAACACTGAAGCTTTCTTT. Translating gives CASSSGGLENTEAFF.

As concerns this clone: This may be a read error: a much more frequent sequence differs by one nucleotide. The rearrangement uses TRBV4-1 and TRBJ2-6, with D perhaps matching TRBD2 (5 bases). In germline, CDR1 is MGHRA, CDR2 YSYEKL. V lost 0 bases and J 1 base, leaving 7 bases between the germline ends. This CDR3 region has 16 residues. The CDR3 sequence: CASSQDRGSGANVLTF. CDR3 bases: TGCGCCAGCAGCCAAGATCGGGGTTCTGGGGCCAACGTCCTGACTTTC.

J is TRBJ1-3 and V is TRBV5-4; maybe TRBD1 (5 bases). V shed 4 bases and J shed 8 bases, with 19 bases lying between them. The CDR3 covers 15 residues. The germline V gene has CDR1 SGHNT and CDR2 YYREEE (reference sequence). CDR3 in amino acids: CASSPISGGMDTIYF. DNA for the CDR3: TGTGCCAGCAGCCCGATATCGGGGGGAATGGACACCATATATTTT.

The sample holds one count of this clone. The genes are TRBV5-6 and TRBJ2-7, with a weak D call TRBD1 (6 bases). The CDR3 is made up of 15 amino acids. Germline lookup yields CDR1 SGHDT and CDR2 YYEEEE. With 5 bases removed from V and 4 bases from J, the gap between germline ends came to 19 bases. CDR3 residues: CASRRTGTPPYEQYF. CDR3 DNA sequence: TGTGCCAGCAGACGTACCGGGACACCCCCATACGAGCAGTACTTC.

In this sample, this clone turned up once. This chain links TRBV5-5 with TRBJ2-5, with D hard to call. V dropped 0 bases and J dropped 1 base, with 4 bases sitting between them. The CDR3 covers 13 residues. Germline assignment: CDR1 SGHKS and CDR2 YYEKEE (reference sequence). CDR3 in DNA: TGTGCCAGCAGCTTGGCGGCCCAAGAGACCCAGTACTTC. Translation gives CASSLAAQETQYF. The full variable domain, in which reference TRBV5-5 and TRBJ2-5 provide the parts outside the CDR3, is DAGVTQSPTHLIKTRGQQVTLRCSPISGHKSVSWYQQVLGQGPQFIFQYYEKEERGRGNFPDRFSARQFPNYSSELNVNALLLGDSALYLCASSLAAQETQYFGPGTRLLVL.

The genes are TRBV2 and TRBJ2-5; TRBD2 matches 8 bases. Trimming removed 6 bases from V and 7 bases from J; junction bases left unmatched: 7. The CDR3 sequence is 13 residues long. Germline CDR1 reads SNHLY; CDR2 reads FYNNEI. CDR3 amino acids: CASRLADVGTQYF. In DNA form, the CDR3 reads TGTGCCAGCAGACTAGCGGACGTGGGGACCCAGTACTTC. Full variable domain (remainder filled in from reference TRBV2 and TRBJ2-5): EPEVTQTPSHQVTQMGQEVILRCVPISNHLYFYWYRQILGQKVEFLVSFYNNEISEKSEIFDDQFSVERPDGSNFTLKIRSTKLEDSAMYFCASRLADVGTQYFGPGTRLLVL.